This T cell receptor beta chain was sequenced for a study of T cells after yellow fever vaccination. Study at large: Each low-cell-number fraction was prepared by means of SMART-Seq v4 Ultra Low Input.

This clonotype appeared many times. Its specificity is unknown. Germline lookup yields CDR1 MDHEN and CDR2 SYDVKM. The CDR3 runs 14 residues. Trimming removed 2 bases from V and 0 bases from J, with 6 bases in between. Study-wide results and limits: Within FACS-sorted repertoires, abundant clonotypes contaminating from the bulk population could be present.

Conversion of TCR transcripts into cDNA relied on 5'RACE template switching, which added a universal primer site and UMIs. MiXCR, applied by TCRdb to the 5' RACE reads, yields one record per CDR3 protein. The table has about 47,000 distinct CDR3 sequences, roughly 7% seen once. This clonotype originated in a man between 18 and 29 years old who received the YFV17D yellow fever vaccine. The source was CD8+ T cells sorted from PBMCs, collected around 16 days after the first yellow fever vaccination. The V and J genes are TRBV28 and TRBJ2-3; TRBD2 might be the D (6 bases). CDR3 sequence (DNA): TGTGCCAGCAGTTTAAGCGGGAGCACAGATACGCAGTATTTT. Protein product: CASSLSGSTDTQYF. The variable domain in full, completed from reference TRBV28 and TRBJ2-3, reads DVKVTQSSRYLVKRTGEKVFLECVQDMDHENMFWYRQDPGLGLRLIYFSYDVKMKEKGDIPEGYSVSREKKERFSLILESASTNQTSMYLCASSLSGSTDTQYFGPGTRLTVL.